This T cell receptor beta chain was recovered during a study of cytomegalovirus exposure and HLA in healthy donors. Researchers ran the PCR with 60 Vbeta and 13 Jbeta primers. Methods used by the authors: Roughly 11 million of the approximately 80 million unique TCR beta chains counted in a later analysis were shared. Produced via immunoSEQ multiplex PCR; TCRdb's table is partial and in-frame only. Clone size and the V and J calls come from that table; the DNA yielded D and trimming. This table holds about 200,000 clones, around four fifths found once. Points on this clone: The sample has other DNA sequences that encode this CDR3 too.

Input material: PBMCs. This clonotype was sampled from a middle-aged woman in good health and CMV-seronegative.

CDR3 coding DNA: TGTGCCAGCAGCTTAACCGGGGCTGGAAACACCATATATTTT. Its translation is CASSLTGAGNTIYF. The chain is built from TRBV7-9 and TRBJ1-3; D is uncertain. The CDR3 sequence is 14 residues long. Trimming pared 2 bases from V and 2 bases from J, leaving 7 bases between. CDR1 and CDR2 from the germline V gene are SEHNR and FQNEAQ (reference sequence).